The 16 T cell receptor beta chains in this list originate from one sample, sequenced in a study of blood T cells in healthy people across ages. Next came a second PCR, run for roughly 6 to 11 cycles, which used a sample-barcoded 5' primer along with a J-beta primer mix. TCRdb re-derived calls from the 5' RACE reads in MiXCR, one entry per CDR3 protein. The sample has more than 550,000 distinct CDR3 sequences, around a fifth seen once. Sequencing input: blood. The origin of the receptors is a man aged 65 to 85 in good health.

This clonotype was observed a handful of times. The rearrangement joins TRBV4-3 to TRBJ2-3; the match to TRBD2 covers 8 bases. With 5 bases clipped from V and 4 bases from J, the junction kept 8 bases outside the gene matches. Germline V gene data show CDR1 as LGHNA and CDR2 as YSLEER. The CDR3 sequence is 15 residues long. As DNA, the CDR3 is TGCGCCAGCAGCATAGGGACTAGTGGGTCAGATACGCAGTATTTT. It translates to CASSIGTSGSDTQYF.

This clonotype appeared a few times. J is TRBJ1-1 and V is TRBV18, with TRBD1 matching over 7 bases. Germline V gene data show CDR1 as KGHSH and CDR2 as LQKENI. The CDR3 runs 15 residues. V was pared by 2 bases and J by 3 bases, with 6 bases of the junction left unmatched. The CDR3 loop is CASSPRGQADTEAFF. The CDR3 DNA reads as TGTGCCAGCTCACCAAGGGGGCAGGCGGACACTGAAGCTTTCTTT.

This clonotype appeared a single time. The chain is built from TRBV7-2 and TRBJ2-2; 7 positions match TRBD1. J lost 5 bases, V lost 4 bases, and 7 bases had no gene match. CDR1 and CDR2 (germline): SGHTA, FQGNSA. There are 15 residues in the CDR3. The CDR3 bases are TGTGCCAGCAGCTCGGACAGGAGGAGGACCGGGGAGCTGTTTTTT. Translating it yields CASSSDRRRTGELFF. The full variable domain, with the rest looked up from reference TRBV7-2 and TRBJ2-2, is GAGVSQSPSNKVTEKGKDVELRCDPISGHTALYWYRQSLGQGLEFLIYFQGNSAPDKSGLPSDRFSAERTGGSVSTLTIQRTQQEDSAVYLCASSSDRRRTGELFFGEGSRLTVL.

The chain combines TRBV20-1 with TRBJ2-3; a possible D gene is TRBD1 (6 bases). The CDR3 extends over 13 amino acids. V dropped 4 bases and J dropped 0 bases, with 8 bases sitting between them. Germline lookup yields CDR1 DFQATT and CDR2 SNEGSKA (reference sequence). CDR3 protein: CSATGASTDTQYF. The CDR3, as DNA: TGCAGTGCTACAGGGGCTAGCACAGATACGCAGTATTTT.

The rearrangement links TRBV6-5 to TRBJ2-1; no definite D call. The better agreement between TRBJ2-5 and the DNA end casts doubt on the J call. The CDR3 is made up of 14 amino acids. Germline lookup yields CDR1 MNHEY and CDR2 SVGAGI. In nucleotides, the CDR3 is TGTGCCAGCAGTCCGGACCCGACCATGGAGACCCAGTACTTC. Translated, it gives CASSPDPTMETQYF.

Regarding this clonotype: A much larger clone differs by one base, so this may be a read error. The rearrangement uses TRBV19 and TRBJ2-7; 10 bases are a match to TRBD1. There are 14 residues in the CDR3. The germline V gene encodes CDR1 LNHDA and CDR2 SQIVND (reference sequence). The J segment lost 6 bases and the V segment lost 8 bases, leaving 10 bases of the junction unmatched. CDR3 loop: CASGQPGQGSEQYF. CDR3 sequence (DNA): TGTGCCAGTGGACAACCGGGACAGGGGAGCGAGCAGTACTTC.

The gene calls are TRBV5-1 and TRBJ1-1; no clear D. Germline V CDR1 and CDR2: SGHRS, YFSETQ. The CDR3 is made up of 14 amino acids. Trimming took 1 base from V and 0 from J, leaving 7 bases between them. CDR3 sequence (DNA): TGCGCCAGCAGCTTGTTGTCCATGAACACTGAAGCTTTCTTT. Amino acids: CASSLLSMNTEAFF.

This clonotype was picked up a small number of times. The chain joins TRBV7-6 to TRBJ2-2; D uncertain. This CDR3 has 15 amino acids. V was clipped by 2 bases and J by 3 bases, with 10 bases between them. Looked up from germline, CDR1 is SGHVS and CDR2 is FNYEAQ. CDR3 bases: TGTGCCAGCAGCTTATTAGGGCATTACACCGGGGAGCTGTTTTTT. Its translation: CASSLLGHYTGELFF. Complete variable domain (other parts from reference TRBV7-6 and TRBJ2-2): GAGVSQSPRYKVTKRGQDVALRCDPISGHVSLYWYRQALGQGPEFLTYFNYEAQQDKSGLPNDRFSAERPEGSISTLTIQRTEQRDSAMYRCASSLLGHYTGELFFGEGSRLTVL.

This clonotype was found a few times. The rearrangement uses TRBV28 and TRBJ2-5, with a possible D match to TRBD1 (6 bases). This CDR3 is 15 amino acids long. The germline V and J ends were trimmed by 7 bases and 3 bases, with 18 bases remaining between them. Germline V gene data show CDR1 as MDHEN and CDR2 as SYDVKM. This CDR3 is CASIPGQLKKETQYF. The CDR3 bases are TGTGCCAGCATCCCGGGACAACTAAAAAAAGAGACCCAGTACTTC. The full variable domain, with the rest looked up from reference TRBV28 and TRBJ2-5, is DVKVTQSSRYLVKRTGEKVFLECVQDMDHENMFWYRQDPGLGLRLIYFSYDVKMKEKGDIPEGYSVSREKKERFSLILESASTNQTSMYLCASIPGQLKKETQYFGPGTRLLVL.

This clonotype was picked up a small number of times. The V and J genes are TRBV7-9 and TRBJ2-2, with 14 bases matching TRBD2. The J segment lost 6 bases and the V segment lost 4 bases, leaving 10 bases of the junction unmatched. This CDR3 region has 18 residues. Germline V gene sequence: CDR1 SEHNR, CDR2 FQNEAQ (reference sequence). The CDR3 here is CASSSRLAGGPYAGELFF. As DNA, the CDR3 is TGTGCCAGCAGCTCCAGACTAGCGGGAGGGCCTTATGCCGGGGAGCTGTTTTTT.

The CDR3 reads CASSLVTSGFEQYF. DNA for the CDR3: TGTGCCAGCAGCTTAGTTACTAGCGGGTTCGAGCAGTACTTC. This chain uses TRBV7-2 with TRBJ2-7, with 9 nucleotides matching TRBD2. The CDR3 sequence is 14 residues long. Germline values: CDR1 SGHTA, CDR2 FQGNSA. The junction had 4 bases not matched to a gene; V was cut back by 1 base and J by 6 bases.

This clonotype was counted only a few times. This sequence joins TRBV10-3 and TRBJ2-4; 7 positions agree with TRBD2. From germline, CDR1 is ENHRY and CDR2 SYGVKD. The V segment lost 6 bases and the J segment 6 bases; nucleotides outside the gene matches: 11. The CDR3 spans 15 residues. CDR3 sequence reads: CAISAGLNVGNIQYF. The CDR3, as DNA: TGTGCCATCAGCGCGGGACTAAACGTTGGAAACATTCAGTACTTC.

The chain recombines TRBV27 with TRBJ2-1; TRBD2 aligns across 15 bases. The CDR3 is 15 amino acids. CDR1 MNHEY and CDR2 SMNVEV come from the germline V gene (reference sequence). The J segment lost 7 bases and the V segment lost 6 bases, leaving 4 bases of the junction unmatched. DNA of the CDR3: TGTGCCAGCAGACTGGGACTAGCGGGAGGTAATGAGCAGTTCTTC. Translated: CASRLGLAGGNEQFF.

This clonotype was observed a handful of times. The gene calls are TRBV7-2 and TRBJ2-7; the match to TRBD2 covers 11 bases. CDR3 length equals 15 residues. Germline CDR1 reads SGHTA; CDR2 reads FQGNSA. The trim removed 1 base at V and 5 bases at J, leaving 4 bases unmatched. This CDR3 is CASSLGLAGNNEQYV. The CDR3 bases are TGTGCCAGCAGCTTAGGACTAGCGGGAAACAACGAGCAGTACGTC.

This clonotype showed up many times. The chain recombines TRBV5-1 with TRBJ2-1, with a possible D match to TRBD2 (7 bases). This CDR3 contains 14 residues. The V and J ends lost 1 base and 4 bases respectively, with 9 bases between them. Germline assignment: CDR1 SGHRS and CDR2 YFSETQ. The CDR3 coding sequence is TGCGCCAGCAGCTTGAGGGGGGGTTACAATGAGCAGTTCTTC. Translated: CASSLRGGYNEQFF.

The J gene is TRBJ1-2, the V gene TRBV7-9, with D perhaps matching TRBD1 (5 bases). This CDR3 has 14 residues. CDR1 is SEHNR and CDR2 is FQNEAQ in the germline V gene (reference sequence). Trimming cost V 4 bases and J 4 bases, with 13 bases left between them. The CDR3 spells CASSSGTSGYGYTF. The CDR3, as DNA: TGTGCCAGCAGCTCCGGGACCTCGGGCTATGGCTACACCTTC.